What follows are 4 T cell receptor beta chains derived from one specimen sequenced in a study of cytomegalovirus exposure and HLA in healthy donors. The PCR ran on 60 Vbeta and 13 Jbeta primers. The repertoire was sequenced with immunoSEQ multiplex PCR; TCRdb's copy has only in-frame clones and lacks some. This table holds about 50,000 clones, roughly 76% found once. Sequenced sample: PBMCs. These receptors were obtained from a woman aged 40-49 years in good health and CMV-seropositive.

The genes are TRBV4-2 and TRBJ2-4; D is perhaps TRBD2 (5 bases). Trimming removed 2 bases from V and 8 bases from J, with 16 bases in between. CDR1 and CDR2 (germline): LGHNA, YNFKEQ. The CDR3 is 15 residues long. The CDR3 DNA reads as TGTGCCAGCAGCCAACAGTCGGAGAAGGGAGACATTCAGTACTTC. Translating gives CASSQQSEKGDIQYF.

The chain has TRBV2 and TRBJ2-3; D is uncertain. Germline CDR1 reads SNHLY; CDR2 reads FYNNEI. CDR3 length: 11 residues. Trimming left V 7 bases short and J 0 bases short, with 2 bases between. DNA of the CDR3: TGTGCCAGCACTAGCACAGATACGCAGTATTTT. It is translated as CASTSTDTQYF.

This clone has more than one count but fewer than ten. The chain joins TRBV11-2 to TRBJ2-5; D may be TRBD2 (5 bases). The end of the DNA is better explained by TRBJ2-7, so the J call may be wrong. This CDR3 spans 14 amino acids. Germline V lookup: CDR1 SGHAT, CDR2 FQNNGV. The CDR3 here is CASSLDGSSYEQYF. Written as DNA, the CDR3 is TGTGCCAGCAGCTTAGATGGGAGCTCCTACGAGCAGTACTTC.

The chain has TRBV10-3 and TRBJ1-1; no reliable D call. This CDR3 has 12 residues. V shed 4 bases and J shed 5 bases, with 8 bases lying between them. Germline V gives CDR1 ENHRY, CDR2 SYGVKD. This chain's CDR3 is CAISGHGTEAFF. CDR3 sequence (DNA): TGTGCCATCAGTGGCCACGGGACTGAAGCTTTCTTT.